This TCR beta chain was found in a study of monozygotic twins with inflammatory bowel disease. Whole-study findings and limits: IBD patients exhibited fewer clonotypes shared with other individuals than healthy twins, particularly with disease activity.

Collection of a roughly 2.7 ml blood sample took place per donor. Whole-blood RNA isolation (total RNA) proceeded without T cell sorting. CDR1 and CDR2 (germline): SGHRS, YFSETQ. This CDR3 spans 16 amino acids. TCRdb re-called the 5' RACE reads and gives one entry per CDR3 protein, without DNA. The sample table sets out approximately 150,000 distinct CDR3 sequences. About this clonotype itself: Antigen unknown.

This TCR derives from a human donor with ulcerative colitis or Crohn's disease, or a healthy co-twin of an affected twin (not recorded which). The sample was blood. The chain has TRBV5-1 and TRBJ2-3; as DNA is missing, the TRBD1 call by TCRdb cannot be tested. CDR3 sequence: CASSWTGTAGADTQYF.